These 27 T cell receptor beta chains were all obtained from the same sample, sequenced in a study of cytomegalovirus exposure and HLA in healthy donors. 13 Jbeta primers and 60 Vbeta primers were used for the PCR. The repertoire was sequenced with immunoSEQ multiplex PCR; TCRdb's copy has only in-frame clones and lacks some. The data hold approximately 100,000 clones, with more than 60% observed a single time. The sample was PBMCs. These receptors were taken from a man aged 45-65 years in good health and CMV-seronegative.

This clone came up a few times. An end of the junction differs from the germline gene, which may be a read error. The V gene is TRBV7-7, the J gene TRBJ2-1; 9 bases fit TRBD2. The CDR3 is 15 amino acids. The germline V gene encodes CDR1 SSHAT and CDR2 FNYEAQ (reference sequence). This CDR3 is CASSPGTSTYNEQFF. CDR3 DNA sequence: TGTGCTAGCAGCCCTGGGACTAGCACCTACAATGAGCAGTTCTTC.

This clone was seen just once. The CDR3 spells CASSWDRVSTDTQYF. CDR3 coding DNA: TGTGCCAGCAGTTGGGACAGGGTAAGCACAGATACGCAGTATTTT. The V gene is TRBV28, the J gene TRBJ2-3; TRBD1 matches 9 bases. The CDR3 has 15 amino acids. Germline V CDR1 and CDR2: MDHEN, SYDVKM. Trimming cost V 4 bases and J 0 bases; bases outside gene matches: 2.

This clone was seen a few times. The chain joins TRBV7-8 to TRBJ2-7; D is unresolved. CDR1 is SGHVS, CDR2 FQNEAQ, per germline. V was pared by 1 base and J by 3 bases, with 13 bases between. The CDR3 consists of 15 residues. DNA for the CDR3: TGTGCCAGCAGCTTAGGAACCGACACGAGCTACGAGCAGTACTTC. Its protein product is CASSLGTDTSYEQYF.

There are a few counts of this clone. This chain connects TRBV27 to TRBJ2-7; 10 bases line up with TRBD1. The CDR3 loop spans 17 amino acids. Germline V lookup: CDR1 MNHEY, CDR2 SMNVEV (reference sequence). J gave up 4 bases and V 4 bases, and 13 bases lay outside the gene matches. The CDR3 sequence: CASSSKLSTGGIYEQYF. In DNA, the CDR3 is TGTGCCAGCAGTTCCAAACTCTCGACAGGGGGCATATACGAGCAGTACTTC.

The chain employs TRBV29-1 and TRBJ1-1, with TRBD1 matching 7 bases. CDR1 and CDR2 (germline): SQVTM, ANQGSEA. The CDR3 is 14 amino acids. J gave up 4 bases and V 7 bases, and 12 bases lay outside the gene matches. CDR3 loop: CSASTGRWGTEAFF. The CDR3 DNA sequence: TGCAGCGCGTCGACAGGGAGGTGGGGCACTGAAGCTTTCTTT.

This clone appeared once. The chain links TRBV5-4 to TRBJ2-1; maybe TRBD1 (5 bases). This CDR3 comprises 13 residues. Trimming stripped 2 bases from V and 8 bases from J, with 11 bases between. Germline V lookup: CDR1 SGHNT, CDR2 YYREEE (reference sequence). This CDR3 is CASSLAGLDEQFF. Written as DNA, the CDR3 is TGTGCCAGCAGCTTAGCAGGGTTGGATGAGCAGTTCTTC.

This chain connects TRBV29-1 to TRBJ1-3; TRBD1 might be the D (6 bases). The V gene's germline CDR1 is SQVTM and CDR2 ANQGSEA. Trimming left V 2 bases short and J 2 bases short, with 10 bases between. This CDR3 is built from 14 residues. The DNA of the CDR3 is TGCAGCGTTGAAACAGGGTTACCTGGAAACACCATATATTTT. Its protein product is CSVETGLPGNTIYF.

V usage is TRBV7-9 and J usage is TRBJ1-5, with TRBD1 identical over 8 bases. CDR1 and CDR2 from the germline V gene are SEHNR and FQNEAQ (reference sequence). The CDR3 totals 14 residues. The V and J ends lost 5 bases and 4 bases, in that order; junction bases with no gene match: 4. The CDR3 coding sequence is TGTGCCAGCAGCGAAGGACAGGGTAATCAGCCCCAGCATTTT. Amino acids: CASSEGQGNQPQHF.

The V gene is TRBV11-3, the J gene TRBJ2-3; 11 positions match TRBD1. CDR1 and CDR2 from the germline V gene are SGHNT and YENEEA. The CDR3 is made up of 14 amino acids. V trimming: 9 bases; J trimming: 3 bases; junction bases outside the gene matches: 5. In DNA, the CDR3 is TGTGCCAGTGGACAGGGGGCATTTACAGATACGCAGTATTTT. The encoded protein is CASGQGAFTDTQYF.

The chain is built from TRBV19 and TRBJ2-7; D is possibly TRBD2 (6 bases). The V end lost 0 bases, the J end lost 0 bases, and 15 bases lay between the germline ends. The CDR3 consists of 17 residues. Germline CDR1 and CDR2: LNHDA and SQIVND (reference sequence). The CDR3 loop reads CASSIDLSRDRSYEQYF. CDR3 bases: TGTGCCAGTAGTATAGACCTGTCGCGGGACCGCTCCTACGAGCAGTACTTC.

The chain carries TRBV25-1 and TRBJ2-5; TRBD1 aligns across 7 bases. The end of the DNA is better explained by TRBJ2-7, so the J call may be wrong. The CDR3 sequence is 15 residues long. The germline CDR1 and CDR2 sequences are MGHDK and SYGVNS. This CDR3 is CASSDVGDSSYEQYF. CDR3 nucleotide sequence: TGTGCCAGCAGTGATGTGGGGGACAGCTCCTACGAGCAGTACTTC.

The V and J genes are TRBV19 and TRBJ1-1, with 8 positions matching TRBD1. The CDR3 has 13 residues. Germline CDR1 reads LNHDA; CDR2 reads SQIVND (reference sequence). Trimming at V came to 3 bases and at J to 4 bases, leaving 1 base not matched to a gene. The CDR3 bases are TGTGCCAGTAGTATTGGACAGGGCACTGAAGCTTTCTTT. This sequence encodes CASSIGQGTEAFF.

This clone appeared a few times. This chain joins TRBV27 and TRBJ1-1; D may be TRBD1 (5 bases). This CDR3 has 19 amino acids. With 3 bases removed from V and 1 base from J, the gap between germline ends came to 24 bases. Germline values: CDR1 MNHEY, CDR2 SMNVEV (reference sequence). The CDR3 DNA sequence: TGTGCCAGCAGTTTTCTGGGGGAACCCTTGGGAGGCTGGAACACTGAAGCTTTCTTT. It translates to CASSFLGEPLGGWNTEAFF.

The rearrangement links TRBV5-1 to TRBJ2-1, with D uncertain. Germline CDR1 and CDR2: SGHRS and YFSETQ. Trimming stripped 1 base from V and 5 bases from J, with 13 bases between. The CDR3 has 15 amino acids. CDR3 nucleotides: TGCGCCAGCAGCTTGTTGGCCAGTGCAAACAATGAGCAGTTCTTC. It specifies CASSLLASANNEQFF.

The chain couples TRBV5-1 to TRBJ2-7; D ambiguous. Trimming took 0 bases from V and 7 from J, leaving 14 bases between them. Germline V CDR1 and CDR2: SGHRS, YFSETQ. The CDR3 runs to 14 residues. The CDR3: CASSLVQAGREQYF. The CDR3 region has the DNA TGCGCCAGCAGCTTGGTTCAGGCAGGCCGGGAGCAGTACTTC.

The rearrangement uses TRBV7-9 and TRBJ2-7, with D possibly TRBD2 on 5 matching bases. Trimming cost V 1 base and J 5 bases, with 12 bases left between them. Germline values: CDR1 SEHNR, CDR2 FQNEAQ (reference sequence). CDR3 length equals 14 residues. The CDR3 sequence: CASSLDGGGNEQYF. CDR3 DNA: TGTGCCAGCAGCTTAGACGGCGGAGGAAACGAGCAGTACTTC.

Only a few counts were recorded for this clone. The gene calls are TRBV29-1 and TRBJ1-2; D is unresolved. The CDR3 runs 12 residues. V lost 4 bases, J lost 0 bases, and 6 bases lay in between. Germline V lookup: CDR1 SQVTM, CDR2 ANQGSEA. CDR3 protein: CSVARANYGYTF. The CDR3 bases are TGCAGCGTTGCCCGGGCTAACTATGGCTACACCTTC. Together with reference TRBV29-1 and TRBJ1-2, the CDR3 gives the full variable domain: SAVISQKPSRDICQRGTSLTIQCQVDSQVTMMFWYRQQPGQSLTLIATANQGSEATYESGFVIDKFPISRPNLTFSTLTVSNMSPEDSSIYLCSVARANYGYTFGSGTRLTVV.

There are a few counts of this clone. The V gene is TRBV10-3, the J gene TRBJ2-7, with D perhaps TRBD2 (5 bases). The length of the CDR3 is 11 residues. CDR1 and CDR2 from the germline V gene are ENHRY and SYGVKD. Trimming shortened V by 11 bases and J by 0 bases, and 8 bases separated the two germline ends. CDR3 in DNA: TGTGCCGCGGGTAGCTCCTACGAGCAGTACTTC. Translating gives CAAGSSYEQYF.

The rearrangement links TRBV5-8 to TRBJ2-7, with D possibly being TRBD2 (5 bases). V dropped 1 base and J dropped 2 bases, with 7 bases sitting between them. Germline loops: CDR1 SGHTS, CDR2 YDEGEE. The CDR3 covers 13 residues. For the CDR3, the DNA is TGTGCCAGCAGCTTGCCGGGAACCTACGAGCAGTACTTC. As protein: CASSLPGTYEQYF.

The V call is TRBV5-4, the J call TRBJ2-1, with 12 bases identical to TRBD2. CDR1 SGHNT and CDR2 YYREEE come from the germline V gene (reference sequence). The CDR3 totals 15 residues. V lost 0 bases and J lost 7; bases outside the gene matches: 2. The CDR3 protein is CASSLGLAGVNEQFF. CDR3 in DNA: TGTGCCAGCAGCTTGGGACTAGCGGGAGTAAATGAGCAGTTCTTC. The full variable domain, rest sourced from reference TRBV5-4 and TRBJ2-1, is ETGVTQSPTHLIKTRGQQVTLRCSSQSGHNTVSWYQQALGQGPQFIFQYYREEENGRGNFPPRFSGLQFPNYSSELNVNALELDDSALYLCASSLGLAGVNEQFFGPGTRLTVL.

This clone was picked up a small number of times. The sample holds other DNA sequences that translate to the same CDR3. The rearrangement joins TRBV27 to TRBJ1-1; TRBD1 might be the D (5 bases). The CDR3 totals 12 residues. V was clipped by 6 bases and J by 1 base, with 6 bases between them. Germline CDR1 reads MNHEY; CDR2 reads SMNVEV (reference sequence). CDR3 DNA sequence: TGTGCCAGCAGAAGGGGGAACACTGAAGCTTTCTTT. Its translation: CASRRGNTEAFF.

Note on this clone: Other DNA sequences in this sample translate to the same CDR3. This chain uses TRBV6-1 with TRBJ2-1, with TRBD1 matching 11 bases. J gave up 4 bases and V 3 bases, and 14 bases lay outside the gene matches. The CDR3 is 19 residues long. Germline lookup yields CDR1 MNHNS and CDR2 SASEGT. The CDR3: CASSDPPGQGAMGYNEQFF. CDR3 sequence (DNA): TGTGCCAGCAGTGATCCACCAGGACAGGGGGCGATGGGGTACAATGAGCAGTTCTTC.

The J gene is TRBJ2-7, the V gene TRBV6-6; the match to TRBD2 covers 9 bases. The V gene's germline CDR1 is MNHNY and CDR2 SVGAGI (reference sequence). J lost 5 bases, V lost 4 bases, and 6 bases had no gene match. The CDR3 covers 14 residues. CDR3 in amino acids: CASSLASGVNEQYF. The CDR3 region has the DNA TGTGCCAGCAGTTTGGCTAGCGGGGTAAACGAGCAGTACTTC.

J is TRBJ2-5 and V is TRBV9, with TRBD1 matching over 8 bases. CDR1 is SGDLS and CDR2 is YYNGEE in the germline V gene. Trimming took 0 bases from V and 2 from J; bases not matched to a gene: 6. This CDR3 has 16 residues. The CDR3 sequence is CASSVEGQAGQETQYF. CDR3 nucleotides: TGTGCCAGCAGCGTAGAGGGACAGGCGGGACAAGAGACCCAGTACTTC.

The genes are TRBV6-5 and TRBJ1-1; no definite D call. In germline, CDR1 is MNHEY, CDR2 SVGAGI. The V and J ends lost 6 bases and 10 bases respectively, with 15 bases between them. The CDR3 totals 12 residues. The CDR3 loop reads CASSPPFSSAFF. The CDR3 DNA is TGTGCCAGCAGCCCCCCGTTCAGTTCAGCTTTCTTT.

This rearrangement joins TRBV9 to TRBJ2-5, with 9 bases identical to TRBD2. The J call may be in error: the DNA end matches TRBJ2-7 better. This CDR3 has 16 residues. Germline V gene sequence: CDR1 SGDLS, CDR2 YYNGEE. The CDR3 bases are TGTGCCAGCAGCGTAGGGCAGCGGGAGGAGACCTACGAGCAGTACTTC. It is translated as CASSVGQREETYEQYF.

V is TRBV7-6 and J is TRBJ2-7; D perhaps matches TRBD2 (6 bases). Germline lookup yields CDR1 SGHVS and CDR2 FNYEAQ. With 5 bases removed from V and 4 bases from J, the gap between germline ends came to 12 bases. This CDR3 has 13 residues. In DNA, the CDR3 is TGTGCCAGCAGCCCCACGACTAGTTACGAGCAGTACTTC. This encodes CASSPTTSYEQYF.